Presented here are 5 T cell receptor beta chains from one specimen sequenced in a study of blood T cell repertoires in COVID-19. TCRdb keeps only in-frame clones here, not all; method: immunoSEQ multiplex PCR. The profile shows 80,000 or so clones, about 88% of them singletons. The sequenced sample was peripheral blood. These receptor sequences come from a man in his sixties with COVID-19, enrolled during active disease.

This clone appeared a single time. The chain carries TRBV5-6 and TRBJ2-3; D is possibly TRBD1 (5 bases). V dropped 0 bases and J dropped 4 bases, with 9 bases sitting between them. The germline V gene has CDR1 SGHDT and CDR2 YYEEEE. The CDR3 runs 14 residues. CDR3 sequence reads: CASSLAGAPDTQYF. The CDR3 nucleotides are TGTGCCAGCAGCTTGGCTGGGGCTCCAGATACGCAGTATTTT.

This chain uses TRBV30 with TRBJ1-1, with TRBD1 matching over 8 bases. Trimming cost V 2 bases and J 8 bases; bases outside gene matches: 10. The CDR3 extends over 14 amino acids. CDR1 is GTSNPN, CDR2 SVGIG, per germline (reference sequence). The CDR3 region has the DNA TGTGCCTGGAGTATAGGACAGGGCCGAAGGGAAGCTTTCTTT. Translation: CAWSIGQGRREAFF.

V is TRBV24-1 and J is TRBJ2-1, with TRBD1 identical over 8 bases. Trimming cost V 2 bases and J 2 bases; bases outside gene matches: 7. Germline V gives CDR1 KGHDR, CDR2 SFDVKD. The CDR3 is 17 amino acids. CDR3 bases: TGTGCCACCAGTGATTCACTAACAGGGGGTCCCTACAATGAGCAGTTCTTC. Translating gives CATSDSLTGGPYNEQFF.

This chain's CDR3 is CASRTGLAAETQYF. The CDR3 region has the DNA TGTGCCAGCAGAACCGGACTAGCCGCGGAGACCCAGTACTTC. The V call is TRBV2, the J call TRBJ2-5; 8 nucleotides align to TRBD2. The V gene end was trimmed by 6 bases and the J gene end by 5 bases; junction bases not matched to a gene: 8. Germline-derived CDR1 and CDR2 are SNHLY and FYNNEI. This CDR3 has 14 amino acids. Drawing the rest from reference TRBV2 and TRBJ2-5, the complete variable domain is EPEVTQTPSHQVTQMGQEVILRCVPISNHLYFYWYRQILGQKVEFLVSFYNNEISEKSEIFDDQFSVERPDGSNFTLKIRSTKLEDSAMYFCASRTGLAAETQYFGPGTRLLVL.

The V call is TRBV5-5, the J call TRBJ1-2; 10 nucleotides align to TRBD1. V was clipped by 4 bases and J by 5 bases; unmatched bases: 5. The CDR3 has 14 residues. Germline assignment: CDR1 SGHKS and CDR2 YYEKEE (reference sequence). CDR3 nucleotide sequence: TGTGCCAGCAGCAAACGACAGGGGGCGTATGGCTACACCTTC. This translates into CASSKRQGAYGYTF.